These T cell receptor beta chains were read from a single sample in a study of blood T cell repertoires in COVID-19. Produced via immunoSEQ multiplex PCR; TCRdb's table is partial and in-frame only. This table holds some 290,000 clones, about nine tenths found once. Input material: peripheral blood. These receptor sequences come from a woman aged 30 to 39 with COVID-19, enrolled during active disease. Each CDR3 is given with its conserved first and last residue. A D gene is named only where the DNA matches it firmly. Clone size is stated in some rows and not others, as once, few, many or a class when expanded.

D gene: .; CDR3 length: 14; V gene: TRBV5-6; clone size: .; J gene: TRBJ1-6; CDR3 protein: CASSLPAGNSPLHF; CDR3 DNA: TGTGCCAGCAGCTTGCCGGCGGGTAATTCACCCCTCCACTTT
D gene: TRBD2; CDR3 length: 15; V gene: TRBV3-1/TRBV3-2; clone size: .; J gene: TRBJ2-4; CDR3 protein: CASSHVAGGQNIQYF; CDR3 DNA: TGTGCCAGCAGCCACGTAGCGGGGGGGCAAAACATTCAGTACTTC
D gene: TRBD1; CDR3 length: 14; V gene: TRBV9; clone size: .; J gene: TRBJ1-3; CDR3 protein: CASSPRDRGNTIYF; CDR3 DNA: TGTGCCAGCAGCCCACGGGACAGAGGAAACACCATATATTTT
D gene: .; CDR3 length: 15; V gene: TRBV4-1; clone size: .; J gene: TRBJ2-5; CDR3 protein: CASSQVASELGTQYF; CDR3 DNA: TGCGCCAGCAGCCAAGTGGCTAGTGAACTTGGGACCCAGTACTTC
D gene: TRBD1; CDR3 length: 13; V gene: TRBV6-4; clone size: .; J gene: TRBJ2-1; CDR3 protein: CASRKTGNNEQFF; CDR3 DNA: TGTGCCAGCAGAAAGACAGGGAACAATGAGCAGTTCTTC
D gene: TRBD1; CDR3 length: 14; V gene: TRBV19; clone size: .; J gene: TRBJ2-2; CDR3 protein: CATRRTGNTGELFF; CDR3 DNA: TGTGCCACAAGACGGACAGGGAACACCGGGGAGCTGTTTTTT
D gene: TRBD1; CDR3 length: 18; V gene: TRBV11-3; clone size: once; J gene: TRBJ2-3; CDR3 protein: CASSSPGTGNPSTDTQYF; CDR3 DNA: TGTGCCAGCAGCTCGCCCGGGACAGGGAACCCTAGCACAGATACGCAGTATTTT
D gene: .; CDR3 length: 14; V gene: TRBV2; clone size: .; J gene: TRBJ2-7; CDR3 protein: CASSGQGDPYEQYF; CDR3 DNA: TGTGCCAGCAGTGGCCAGGGCGACCCCTACGAGCAGTACTTC
D gene: .; CDR3 length: 12; V gene: TRBV21-1; clone size: .; J gene: TRBJ1-4; CDR3 protein: CASSHPPEKLFF; CDR3 DNA: TGTGCCAGCAGCCATCCCCCTGAAAAACTGTTTTTT
D gene: .; CDR3 length: 15; V gene: TRBV14; clone size: .; J gene: TRBJ2-3; CDR3 protein: CASSQVVHRGDTQYF; CDR3 DNA: TGTGCCAGCAGCCAAGTAGTCCATCGGGGGGATACGCAGTATTTT